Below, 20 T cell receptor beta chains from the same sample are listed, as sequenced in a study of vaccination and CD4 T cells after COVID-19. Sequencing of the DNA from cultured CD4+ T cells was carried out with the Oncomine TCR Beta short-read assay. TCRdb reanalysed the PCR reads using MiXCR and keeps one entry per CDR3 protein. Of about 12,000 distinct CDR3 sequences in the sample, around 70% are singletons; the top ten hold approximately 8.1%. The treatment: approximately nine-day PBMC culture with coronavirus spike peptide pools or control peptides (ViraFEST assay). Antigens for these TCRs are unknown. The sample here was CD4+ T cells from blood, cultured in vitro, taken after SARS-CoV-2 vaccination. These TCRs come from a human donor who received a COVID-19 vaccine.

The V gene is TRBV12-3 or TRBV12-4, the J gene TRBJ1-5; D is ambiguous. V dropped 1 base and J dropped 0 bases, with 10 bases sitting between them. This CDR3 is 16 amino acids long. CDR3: CASSLDFWNSNQPQHF. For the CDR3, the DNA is TGTGCCAGCAGTTTAGACTTCTGGAATAGCAATCAGCCCCAGCATTTT.

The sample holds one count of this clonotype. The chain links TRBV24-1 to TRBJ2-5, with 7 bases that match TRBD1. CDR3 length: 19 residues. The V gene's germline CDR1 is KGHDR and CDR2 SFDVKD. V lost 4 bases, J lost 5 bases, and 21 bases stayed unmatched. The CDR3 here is CATSDQRDSGWSPWETQYF. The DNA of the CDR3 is TGTGCCACCAGTGACCAAAGGGACAGCGGATGGTCTCCGTGGGAGACCCAGTACTTC.

CDR3 residues: CATSDLGDTDTQYF. The CDR3 region has the DNA TGTGCCACCAGTGATTTGGGCGACACAGATACGCAGTATTTT. The rearrangement uses TRBV24-1 and TRBJ2-3; D uncertain. From germline, CDR1 is KGHDR and CDR2 SFDVKD. Deletions cut 0 bases from V and 2 bases from J, with 5 bases between. This CDR3 has 14 residues.

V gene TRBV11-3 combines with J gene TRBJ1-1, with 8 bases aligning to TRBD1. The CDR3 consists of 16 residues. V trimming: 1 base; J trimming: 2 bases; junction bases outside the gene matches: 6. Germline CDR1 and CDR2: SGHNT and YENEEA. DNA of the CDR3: TGTGCCAGCAGCTTAGGGAGGTCAGGGGGCAACACTGAAGCTTTCTTT. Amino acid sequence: CASSLGRSGGNTEAFF.

The DNA of the CDR3 is TGTGCCAGCAGCCAAGGCTATGGCTACACCTTC. Amino acids: CASSQGYGYTF. The chain employs TRBV6-1 and TRBJ1-2; D not resolved. The CDR3 consists of 11 residues. In germline, CDR1 is MNHNS, CDR2 SASEGT. V dropped 6 bases and J dropped 4 bases, with 6 bases sitting between them.

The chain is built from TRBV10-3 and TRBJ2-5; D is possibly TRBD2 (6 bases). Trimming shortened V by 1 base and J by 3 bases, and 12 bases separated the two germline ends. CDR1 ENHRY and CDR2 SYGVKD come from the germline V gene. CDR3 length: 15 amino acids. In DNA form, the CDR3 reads TGTGCCATCAGTGAGTGGGCGGGGTCTGAAGAGACCCAGTACTTC. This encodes CAISEWAGSEETQYF.

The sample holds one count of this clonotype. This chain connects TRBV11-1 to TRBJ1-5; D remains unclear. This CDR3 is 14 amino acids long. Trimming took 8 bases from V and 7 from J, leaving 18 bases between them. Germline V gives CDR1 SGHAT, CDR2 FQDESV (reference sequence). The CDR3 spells CASREETIDQPQHF. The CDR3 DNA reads TGTGCCAGCCGTGAAGAAACAATCGACCAGCCCCAGCATTTT.

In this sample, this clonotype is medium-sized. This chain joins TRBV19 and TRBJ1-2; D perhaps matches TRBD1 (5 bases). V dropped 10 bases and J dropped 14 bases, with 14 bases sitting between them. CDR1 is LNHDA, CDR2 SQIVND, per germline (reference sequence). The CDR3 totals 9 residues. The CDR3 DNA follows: TGTGCCATAGCCTCAGGGAGTACCTTC. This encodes CAIASGSTF.

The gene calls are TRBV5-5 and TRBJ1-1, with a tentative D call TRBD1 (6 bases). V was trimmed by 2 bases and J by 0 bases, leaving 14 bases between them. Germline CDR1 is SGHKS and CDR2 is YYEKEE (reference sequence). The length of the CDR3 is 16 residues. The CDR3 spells CASSLGFGGLNTEAFF. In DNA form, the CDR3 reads TGTGCCAGCAGCTTAGGCTTCGGGGGCCTGAACACTGAAGCTTTCTTT.

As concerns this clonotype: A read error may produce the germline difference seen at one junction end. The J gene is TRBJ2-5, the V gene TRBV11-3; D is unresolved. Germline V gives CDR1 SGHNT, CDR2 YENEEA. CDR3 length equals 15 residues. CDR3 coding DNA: TGTGCCAGCACCTTAAATGGGCAGACTCAAGAGACCCAGTACTTC. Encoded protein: CASTLNGQTQETQYF.

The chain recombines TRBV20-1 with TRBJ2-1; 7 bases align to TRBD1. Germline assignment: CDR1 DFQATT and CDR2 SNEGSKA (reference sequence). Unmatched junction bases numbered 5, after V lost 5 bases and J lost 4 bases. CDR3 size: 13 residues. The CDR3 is CSAQDRQYNEQFF. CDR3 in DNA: TGCAGTGCTCAGGACAGGCAGTACAATGAGCAGTTCTTC.

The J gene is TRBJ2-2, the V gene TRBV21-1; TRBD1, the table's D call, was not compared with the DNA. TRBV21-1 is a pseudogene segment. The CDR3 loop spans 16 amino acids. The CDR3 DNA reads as TGTGCCAGCAGCAAATGTGAGGGGCGGAACACCGGGGAGCTGTTTTTT. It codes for CASSKCEGRNTGELFF.

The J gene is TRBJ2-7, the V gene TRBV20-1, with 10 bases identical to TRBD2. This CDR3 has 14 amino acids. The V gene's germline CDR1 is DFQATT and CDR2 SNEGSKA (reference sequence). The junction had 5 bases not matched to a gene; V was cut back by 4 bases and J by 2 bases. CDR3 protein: CSANPSGGTYEQYF. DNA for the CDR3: TGCAGTGCTAACCCTAGCGGGGGAACCTACGAGCAGTACTTC.

DNA of the CDR3: TGTGCCAGCAGTGCACAGGGTGTGAGCAATCAGCCCCAGCATTTT. Translating gives CASSAQGVSNQPQHF. The V gene is TRBV6-1, the J gene TRBJ1-5, with D tentatively TRBD1 (6 bases). The V end was cut by 4 bases, the J end by 1 base, with 11 bases between. The CDR3 is 15 amino acids. Germline V gives CDR1 MNHNS, CDR2 SASEGT.

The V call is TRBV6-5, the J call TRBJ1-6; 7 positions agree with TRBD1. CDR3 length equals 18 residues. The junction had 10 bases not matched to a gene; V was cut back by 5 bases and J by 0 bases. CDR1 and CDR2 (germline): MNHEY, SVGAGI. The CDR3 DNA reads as TGTGCCAGCAGTAAATCGACAGGGAAGAGCTCCTATAATTCACCCCTCCACTTT. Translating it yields CASSKSTGKSSYNSPLHF.

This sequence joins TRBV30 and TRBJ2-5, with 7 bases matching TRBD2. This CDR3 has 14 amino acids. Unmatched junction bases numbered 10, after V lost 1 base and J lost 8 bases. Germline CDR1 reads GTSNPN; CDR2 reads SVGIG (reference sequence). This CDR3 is CAWSARKGRDTQYF. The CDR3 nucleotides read TGTGCCTGGAGTGCTCGGAAAGGGAGGGACACCCAGTACTTC. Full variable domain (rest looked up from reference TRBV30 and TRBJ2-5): SQTIHQWPATLVQPVGSPLSLECTVEGTSNPNLYWYRQAAGRGLQLLFYSVGIGQISSEVPQNLSASRPQDRQFILSSKKLLLSDSGFYLCAWSARKGRDTQYFGPGTRLLVL.

CDR3 DNA: TGTGCCAGCAGCTTGGAAGTGGGTAGGATCACTGAAGCTTTCTTT. Its protein is CASSLEVGRITEAFF. This sequence joins TRBV5-4 and TRBJ1-1; no reliable D call. V lost 0 bases and J 4 bases, leaving 13 bases between the germline ends. CDR3 size: 15 residues. CDR1 and CDR2 from the germline V gene are SGHNT and YYREEE (reference sequence).

CDR3 sequence (DNA): TGCAGTGCTATGCGGAAGGATCAGCCCCAGCATTTT. Protein sequence: CSAMRKDQPQHF. The V call is TRBV20-1, the J call TRBJ1-5; no clear D gene. V was cut by 4 bases and J by 5 bases, with 9 bases left in between. Germline V CDR1 and CDR2: DFQATT, SNEGSKA (reference sequence). The CDR3 is 12 amino acids.

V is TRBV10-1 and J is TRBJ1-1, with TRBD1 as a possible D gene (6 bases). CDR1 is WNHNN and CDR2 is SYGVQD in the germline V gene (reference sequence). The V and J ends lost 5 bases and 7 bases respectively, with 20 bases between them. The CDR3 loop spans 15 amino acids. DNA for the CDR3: TGCGCCAGCAGTATCAACAGGGAATCGGCGAGTGAAGCTTTCTTT. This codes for CASSINRESASEAFF.

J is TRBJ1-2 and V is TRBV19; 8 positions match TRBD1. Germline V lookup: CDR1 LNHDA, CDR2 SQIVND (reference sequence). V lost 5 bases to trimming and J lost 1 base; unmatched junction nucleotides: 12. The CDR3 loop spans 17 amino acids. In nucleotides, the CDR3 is TGTGCCAGTAGTGCTGATAGGGACAGGTCTTTTAACTATGGCTACACCTTC. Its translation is CASSADRDRSFNYGYTF.